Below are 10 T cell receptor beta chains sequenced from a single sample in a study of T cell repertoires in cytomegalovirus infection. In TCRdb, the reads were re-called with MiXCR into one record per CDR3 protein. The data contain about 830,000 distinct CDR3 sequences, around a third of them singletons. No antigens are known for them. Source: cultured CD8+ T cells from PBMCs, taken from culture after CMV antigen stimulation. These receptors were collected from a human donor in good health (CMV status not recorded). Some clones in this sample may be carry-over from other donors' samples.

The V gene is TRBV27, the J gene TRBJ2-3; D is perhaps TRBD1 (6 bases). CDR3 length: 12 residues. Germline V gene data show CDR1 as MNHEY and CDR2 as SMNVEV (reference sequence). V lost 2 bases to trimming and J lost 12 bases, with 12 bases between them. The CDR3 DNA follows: TGTGCCAGCAGTTTAGGGGGCGAGGTCCAGTATTTT. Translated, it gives CASSLGGEVQYF.

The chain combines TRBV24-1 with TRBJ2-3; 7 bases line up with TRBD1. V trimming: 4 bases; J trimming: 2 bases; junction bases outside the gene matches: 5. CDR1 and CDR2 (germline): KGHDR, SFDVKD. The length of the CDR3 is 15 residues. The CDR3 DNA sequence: TGTGCCACCAGTGACCCGGGACAGTACACAGATACGCAGTATTTT. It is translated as CATSDPGQYTDTQYF.

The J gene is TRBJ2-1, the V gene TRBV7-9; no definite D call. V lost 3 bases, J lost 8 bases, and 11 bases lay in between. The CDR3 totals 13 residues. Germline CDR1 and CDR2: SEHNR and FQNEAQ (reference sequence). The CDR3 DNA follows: TGTGCCAGCAGCTTGGTATCGGCCGATGAGCAGTTCTTC. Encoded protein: CASSLVSADEQFF.

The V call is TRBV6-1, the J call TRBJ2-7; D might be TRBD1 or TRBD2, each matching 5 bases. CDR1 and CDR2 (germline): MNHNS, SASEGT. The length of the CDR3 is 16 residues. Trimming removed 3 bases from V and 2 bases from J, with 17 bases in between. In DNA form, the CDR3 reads TGTGCCAGCAGTGAGTGGGGACCACCGGGGACCTACGAGCAGTACTTC. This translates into CASSEWGPPGTYEQYF.

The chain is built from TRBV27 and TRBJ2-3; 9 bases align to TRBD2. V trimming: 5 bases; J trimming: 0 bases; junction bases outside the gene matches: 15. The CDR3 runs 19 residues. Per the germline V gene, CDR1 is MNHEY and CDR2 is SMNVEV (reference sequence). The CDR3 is CASSLRIAGVDTSTDTQYF. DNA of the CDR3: TGTGCCAGCAGTCTGAGGATAGCGGGGGTCGATACTAGCACAGATACGCAGTATTTT.

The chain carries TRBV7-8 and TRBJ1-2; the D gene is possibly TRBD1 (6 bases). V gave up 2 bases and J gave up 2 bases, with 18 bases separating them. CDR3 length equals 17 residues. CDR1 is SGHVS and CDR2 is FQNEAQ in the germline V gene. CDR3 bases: TGTGCCAGCAGCTTACGGGACACTCAAACGGGGAACTATGGCTACACCTTC. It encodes CASSLRDTQTGNYGYTF.

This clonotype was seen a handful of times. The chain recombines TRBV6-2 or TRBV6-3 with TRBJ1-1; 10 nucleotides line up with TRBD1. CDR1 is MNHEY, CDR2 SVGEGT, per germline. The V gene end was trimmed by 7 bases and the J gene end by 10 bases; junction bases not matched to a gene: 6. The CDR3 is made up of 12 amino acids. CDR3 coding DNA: TGTGCCAGCAAAAGACAGGGGGCGAGAGCTTTCTTT. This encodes CASKRQGARAFF.

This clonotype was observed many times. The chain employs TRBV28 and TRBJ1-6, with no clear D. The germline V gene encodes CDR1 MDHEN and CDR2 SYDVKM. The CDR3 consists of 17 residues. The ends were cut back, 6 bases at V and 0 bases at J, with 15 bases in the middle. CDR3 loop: CASSPGGENSYNSPLHF. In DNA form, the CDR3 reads TGTGCCAGCAGCCCGGGTGGGGAAAACTCCTATAATTCACCCCTCCACTTT.

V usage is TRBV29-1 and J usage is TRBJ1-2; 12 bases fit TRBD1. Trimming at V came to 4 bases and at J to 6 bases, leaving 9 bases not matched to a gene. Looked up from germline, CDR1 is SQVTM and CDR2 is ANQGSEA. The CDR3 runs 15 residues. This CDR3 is CSVAGTGGTRDGYTF. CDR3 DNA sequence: TGCAGCGTTGCAGGGACAGGGGGCACCCGGGATGGCTACACCTTC.

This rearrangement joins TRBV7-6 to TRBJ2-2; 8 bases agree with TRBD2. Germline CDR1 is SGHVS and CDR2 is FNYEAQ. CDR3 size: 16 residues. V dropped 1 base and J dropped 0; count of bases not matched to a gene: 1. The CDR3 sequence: CASSLEAGANTGELFF. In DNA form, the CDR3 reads TGTGCCAGCAGCTTAGAAGCGGGGGCGAACACCGGGGAGCTGTTTTTT.